Listed here are 6 T cell receptor beta chains from one sample, sequenced in a study of identical twins. One entry per CDR3 protein, called by TCRdb with MiXCR from the 5' RACE reads. The profile shows a few hundred thousand distinct CDR3 sequences, 7.5% to 10% of them singletons. This sample was also put to use in a study of yellow fever vaccine responses in identical twins.

The sample comprised PBMCs. These receptor sequences come from a woman under 30 in good health.

In its sample, this clonotype was seen many times. The genes are TRBV5-6 and TRBJ2-5; D is tentatively TRBD1 or TRBD2 (6 bases each). Germline CDR1 SGHDT, CDR2 YYEEEE. V was trimmed by 4 bases and J by 5 bases, leaving 12 bases between them. CDR3 length: 13 residues. The CDR3 region is CASSGQGRETQYF. DNA for the CDR3: TGTGCCAGCAGCGGCCAGGGGAGGGAGACCCAGTACTTC.

This chain uses TRBV5-1 with TRBJ2-3; 9 bases fit TRBD2. CDR1 and CDR2 from the germline V gene are SGHRS and YFSETQ. V shed 0 bases, J shed 2 bases, and the junction held 10 bases outside the gene matches. CDR3 size: 18 residues. This CDR3 reads CASSLAVRLAGNTDTQYF. CDR3 DNA: TGCGCCAGCAGCTTGGCAGTTCGGCTAGCGGGGAACACAGATACGCAGTATTTT.

This clonotype has at least ten counts. The chain recombines TRBV6-1 with TRBJ2-1, with a tentative D call TRBD1 (5 bases). This CDR3 has 16 residues. The V gene's germline CDR1 is MNHNS and CDR2 SASEGT. Trimming took 8 bases from V and 8 from J, leaving 25 bases between them. CDR3 nucleotide sequence: TGTGCCAGCTCCTCTGGGGCGAGTCGATGGAACGATGAGCAGTTCTTC. Protein: CASSSGASRWNDEQFF.

This clonotype was detected many times. V gene TRBV6-2 or TRBV6-3 combines with J gene TRBJ2-1; TRBD1 agrees at 7 bases. The CDR3 spans 15 residues. After removal of 2 bases from V and 4 bases from J, the junction contained 5 bases not matched to a gene. Per the germline V gene, CDR1 is MNHEY and CDR2 is SVGEGT. In DNA form, the CDR3 reads TGTGCCAGCAGTTACGCCTTGGACAGGTACAATGAGCAGTTCTTC. This encodes CASSYALDRYNEQFF.

This clonotype showed up many times. V and J are TRBV20-1 and TRBJ1-5; 10 bases fit TRBD1. Per germline, CDR1 DFQATT and CDR2 SNEGSKA (reference sequence). CDR3 length: 15 residues. The trim removed 6 bases at V and 6 bases at J, leaving 11 bases unmatched. The CDR3 DNA follows: TGCAGTGCCCACGGGACAGGGGACGGGAGTCAGCCCCAGCATTTT. Translation gives CSAHGTGDGSQPQHF.

J is TRBJ2-1 and V is TRBV6-2 or TRBV6-3; D is uncertain. The germline V and J ends were trimmed by 5 bases and 3 bases, with 14 bases remaining between them. The V gene's germline CDR1 is MNHEY and CDR2 SVGEGT. The CDR3 contains 15 residues. The CDR3 protein is CASSPDPNRYNEQFF. The DNA of the CDR3 is TGTGCCAGCAGTCCAGACCCTAACCGCTACAATGAGCAGTTCTTC.